The clone carrying this TCR beta chain was observed a handful of times. The time point denotes: pre-sensitization, week 0. Treatment noted: therapeutic diphenylcyclopropenone sensitization with weekly scalp DPC. TCRdb passed the RACE reads through MiXCR, listing each CDR3 protein once. Here the sample spans more than 100,000 distinct CDR3 sequences, approximately 15% being singletons. This entry belongs to a study of human T cells and chemical hapten exposure. CDR1 and CDR2 (germline): DFQATT, SNEGSKA (reference sequence). Trimming cost V 2 bases and J 4 bases, with 11 bases left between them. This CDR3 has 13 amino acids.

The specimen was whole blood, collected in connection with sensitization to the hapten diphenylcyclopropenone (DPC). The receptor was isolated from a young woman with alopecia areata. Some clones in this sample may be carry-over from other donors' samples. The chain uses TRBV20-1 and TRBJ2-5; perhaps TRBD1 as D (6 bases). This CDR3 is CSARSGRGETQYF. Here the CDR3 DNA reads TGCAGTGCTAGATCGGGCAGGGGAGAGACCCAGTACTTC.